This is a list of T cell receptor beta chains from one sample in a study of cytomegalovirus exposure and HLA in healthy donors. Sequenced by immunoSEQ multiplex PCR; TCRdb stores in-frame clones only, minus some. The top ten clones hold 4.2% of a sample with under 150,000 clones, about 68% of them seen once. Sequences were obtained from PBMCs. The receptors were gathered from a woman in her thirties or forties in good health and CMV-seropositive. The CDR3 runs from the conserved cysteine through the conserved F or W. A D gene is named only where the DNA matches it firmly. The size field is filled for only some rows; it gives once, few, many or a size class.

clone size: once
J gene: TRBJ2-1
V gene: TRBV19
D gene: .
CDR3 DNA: TGTGCCAGTAGTCTGCCGTCCTCGAGCTCCTACAATGAGCAGTTCTTC
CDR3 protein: CASSLPSSSSYNEQFF

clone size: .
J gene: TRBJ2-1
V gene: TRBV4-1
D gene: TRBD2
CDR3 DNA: TGCGCCAGCAGCCAAGATAGAGCGGCGGGGGGGAATGAGCAGTTCTTC
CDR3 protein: CASSQDRAAGGNEQFF

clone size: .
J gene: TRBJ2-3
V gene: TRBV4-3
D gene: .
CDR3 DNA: TGCGCCAGCAGCCCCGCTCGACAGAACGGTTACACAGATACGCAGTATTTT
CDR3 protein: CASSPARQNGYTDTQYF

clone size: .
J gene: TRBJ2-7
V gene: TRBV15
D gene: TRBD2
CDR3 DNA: TGTGCCACCAGCGAGGGACTAGCGGTGACCTACGAGCAGTACTTC
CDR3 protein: CATSEGLAVTYEQYF

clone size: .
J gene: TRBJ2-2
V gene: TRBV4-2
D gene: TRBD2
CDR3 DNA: TGTGCCAGCAGCCAAGGACGCGGGGGGAACACCGGGGAGCTGTTTTTT
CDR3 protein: CASSQGRGGNTGELFF

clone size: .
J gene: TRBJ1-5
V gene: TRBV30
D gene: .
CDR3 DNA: TGTGCCTGGAGTGTGGGAGGGGGAAATCAGCCCCAGCATTTT
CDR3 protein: CAWSVGGGNQPQHF

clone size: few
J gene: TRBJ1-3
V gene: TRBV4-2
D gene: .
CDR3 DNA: TGTGCCAGCAGCCAAGGCCAGGGTCGGAACACCATATATTTT
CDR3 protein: CASSQGQGRNTIYF

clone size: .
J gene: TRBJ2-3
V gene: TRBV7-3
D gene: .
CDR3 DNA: TGTGCCAGCTCTGGGGCTGGAGATACGCAGTATTTT
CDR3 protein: CASSGAGDTQYF

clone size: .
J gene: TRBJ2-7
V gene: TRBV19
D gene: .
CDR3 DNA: TGTGCCAGTAGTATGGACAGCTCATCACTCTACGAGCAGTACTTC
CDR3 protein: CASSMDSSSLYEQYF

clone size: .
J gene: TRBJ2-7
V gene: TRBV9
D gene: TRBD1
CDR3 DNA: TGTGCCAGCAGCTTACAGACAGGGCGCGCCTACGAGCAGTACTTC
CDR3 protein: CASSLQTGRAYEQYF

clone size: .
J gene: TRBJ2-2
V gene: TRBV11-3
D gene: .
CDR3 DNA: TGTGCCAGCAGCTTCGGGAACACCGGGGAGCTGTTTTTT
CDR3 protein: CASSFGNTGELFF

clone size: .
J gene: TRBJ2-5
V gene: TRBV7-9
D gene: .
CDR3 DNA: TGTGCCAGCAGCTCCAAGCGGAACCAAGAGACCCAGTACTTC
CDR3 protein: CASSSKRNQETQYF

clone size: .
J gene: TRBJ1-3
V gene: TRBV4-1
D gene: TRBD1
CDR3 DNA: TGCGCCAGCAGAAACCACTTCGGACAGGGGAATAACACCATATATTTT
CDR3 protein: CASRNHFGQGNNTIYF

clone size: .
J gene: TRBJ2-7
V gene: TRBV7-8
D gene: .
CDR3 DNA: TGTGCCAGCAACCGCAGGGGCCCCGCCTACGAGCAGTACTTC
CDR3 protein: CASNRRGPAYEQYF

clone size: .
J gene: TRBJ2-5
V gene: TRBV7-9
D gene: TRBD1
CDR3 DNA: TGTGCCAGCGGGCGTATGGGGGGACAGGGAGGGCCCCAGTACTTC
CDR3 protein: CASGRMGGQGGPQYF

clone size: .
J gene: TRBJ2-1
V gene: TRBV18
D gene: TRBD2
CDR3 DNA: TGTGCCAGCTCTCCAAGAACTAGCGGGGACAATGAGCAGTTCTTC
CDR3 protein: CASSPRTSGDNEQFF

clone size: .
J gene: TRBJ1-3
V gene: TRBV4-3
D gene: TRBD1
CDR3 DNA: TGCGCCAGCAGCCAGCGATACACAGGGGGATCTGGAAACACCATATATTTT
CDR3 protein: CASSQRYTGGSGNTIYF

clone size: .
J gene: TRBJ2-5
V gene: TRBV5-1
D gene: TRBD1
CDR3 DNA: TGCGCCAGCAGCGGTGGGGACAGGGGAAACCAAGAGACCCAGTACTTC
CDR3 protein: CASSGGDRGNQETQYF

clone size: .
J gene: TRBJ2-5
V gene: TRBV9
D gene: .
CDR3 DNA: TGTGCCAGCAGCGTAGGTCCCGACCAAGAGACCCAGTACTTC
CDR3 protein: CASSVGPDQETQYF

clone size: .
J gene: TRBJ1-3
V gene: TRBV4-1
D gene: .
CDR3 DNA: TGCGCCAGCAGCCTCAGGGGCGGCTCTGGAAACACCATATATTTT
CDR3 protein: CASSLRGGSGNTIYF

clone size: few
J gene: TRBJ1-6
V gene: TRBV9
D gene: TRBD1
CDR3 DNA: TGTGCCAGCAGCCCCACAGGGGCAGGATTCATAACCCTCCACTTT
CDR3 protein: CASSPTGAGFITLHF

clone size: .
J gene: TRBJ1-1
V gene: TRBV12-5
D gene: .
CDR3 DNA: TGTGCTAGTGAGACTGACCCGAACACTGAAGCTTTCTTT
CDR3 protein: CASETDPNTEAFF

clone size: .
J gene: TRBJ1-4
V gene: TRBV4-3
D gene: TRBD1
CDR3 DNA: TGCGCCAGCAGCCAGAGGACAGGGTCTAATGAAAAACTGTTTTTT
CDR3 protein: CASSQRTGSNEKLFF

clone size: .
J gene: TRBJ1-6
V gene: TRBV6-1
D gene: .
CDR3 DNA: TGTGCCAGCCTCTTGGACAGCACCTATTCACCCCTCCACTTT
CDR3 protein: CASLLDSTYSPLHF

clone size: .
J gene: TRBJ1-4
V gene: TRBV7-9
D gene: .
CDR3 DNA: TGTGCCAGCAGCGTGCGAGGGGAAAAACTGTTTTTT
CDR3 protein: CASSVRGEKLFF

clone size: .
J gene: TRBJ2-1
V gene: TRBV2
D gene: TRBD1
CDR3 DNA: TGTGCCAGCAGTGAGAGGACAGGGATGCATGAGCAGTTCTTC
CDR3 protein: CASSERTGMHEQFF

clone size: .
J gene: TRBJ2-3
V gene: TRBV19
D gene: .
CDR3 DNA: TGTGCCAGTAGACCCCCTTCAGGCACTAGTGCAGATACGCAGTATTTT
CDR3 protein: CASRPPSGTSADTQYF

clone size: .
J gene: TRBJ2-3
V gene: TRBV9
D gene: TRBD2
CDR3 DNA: TGTGCCAGCAGCGTAGACACTAGCGGGGGGGAAGATACGCAGTATTTT
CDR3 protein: CASSVDTSGGEDTQYF

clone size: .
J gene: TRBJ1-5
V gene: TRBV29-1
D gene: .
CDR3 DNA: TGCAGCGTTGCAGGGTCCCCTAATCAGCCCCAGCATTTT
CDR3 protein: CSVAGSPNQPQHF

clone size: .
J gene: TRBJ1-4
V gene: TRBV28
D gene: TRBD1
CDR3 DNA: TGTGCCAGCAGTTTCTCGACGGCAGGGGGCGGTGAAAAACTGTTTTTT
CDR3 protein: CASSFSTAGGGEKLFF

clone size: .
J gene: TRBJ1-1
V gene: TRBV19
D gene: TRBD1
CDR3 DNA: TGTGCCAGTAGGACCAATGGACAGGGGAAACCTGAAGCTTTCTTT
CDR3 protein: CASRTNGQGKPEAFF

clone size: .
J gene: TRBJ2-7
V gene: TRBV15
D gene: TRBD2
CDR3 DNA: TGTGCCACCAGCCCGGCGGGGGGCAGGGGCTACGAGCAGTACTTC
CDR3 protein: CATSPAGGRGYEQYF

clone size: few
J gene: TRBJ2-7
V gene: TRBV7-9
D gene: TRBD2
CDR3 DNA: TGTGCCAGCAGCTTAGGAAGAGCGGGGGTCGACGAGCAGTACTTC
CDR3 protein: CASSLGRAGVDEQYF

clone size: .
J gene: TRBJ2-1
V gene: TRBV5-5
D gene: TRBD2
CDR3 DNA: TGTGCCAGCAGCTTGGACCTAGCGGTATACAATGAGCAGTTCTTC
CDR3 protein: CASSLDLAVYNEQFF

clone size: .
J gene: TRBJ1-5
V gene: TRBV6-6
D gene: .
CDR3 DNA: TGTGCCAGCAGTGATCCGGGGGGGGTGAGGCAGCCCCAGCATTTT
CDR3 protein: CASSDPGGVRQPQHF

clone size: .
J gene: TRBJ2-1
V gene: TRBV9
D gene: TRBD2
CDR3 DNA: TGTGCCAGCAGCCCACGACTAGCGGGTGGGAATGAGCAGTTCTTC
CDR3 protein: CASSPRLAGGNEQFF

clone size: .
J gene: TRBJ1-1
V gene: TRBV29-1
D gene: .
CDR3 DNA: TGCAGCGTTGAAGATTGGGAGGCTGAAGCTTTCTTT
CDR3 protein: CSVEDWEAEAFF

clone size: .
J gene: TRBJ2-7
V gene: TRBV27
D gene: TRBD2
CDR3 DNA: TGTGCCAGCAAACCAACGGGACTAGGGCGGCGGGAGCAGTACTTC
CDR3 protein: CASKPTGLGRREQYF

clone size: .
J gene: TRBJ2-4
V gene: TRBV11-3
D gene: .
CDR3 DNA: TGTGCCAGCAGCTTAGCCCAGGGTTTAGCCAAAAACATTCAGTACTTC
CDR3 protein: CASSLAQGLAKNIQYF

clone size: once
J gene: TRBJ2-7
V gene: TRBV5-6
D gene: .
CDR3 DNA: TGTGCCAGCAGCGATCGCGGTACTCGGGAGCAGTACTTC
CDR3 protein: CASSDRGTREQYF

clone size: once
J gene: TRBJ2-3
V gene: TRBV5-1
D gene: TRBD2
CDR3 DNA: TGCGCCAGCAGCTTGGCTAGCGGGAGTTCAGATACGCAGTATTTT
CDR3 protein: CASSLASGSSDTQYF

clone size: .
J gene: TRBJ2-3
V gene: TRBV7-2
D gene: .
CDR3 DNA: TGTGCCAGCAGCCCCGGGAGCACAGATACGCAGTATTTT
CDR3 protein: CASSPGSTDTQYF

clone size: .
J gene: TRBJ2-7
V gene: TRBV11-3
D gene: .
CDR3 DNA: TGTGCCAGCAGCTTAGATAGCGCGGGTTACGCCTACGAGCAGTACTTC
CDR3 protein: CASSLDSAGYAYEQYF

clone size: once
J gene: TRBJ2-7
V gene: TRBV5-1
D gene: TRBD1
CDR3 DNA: TGCGCCAGCAGCTTGGTGGGACAGGGGGTGTACGAGCAGTACTTC
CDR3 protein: CASSLVGQGVYEQYF

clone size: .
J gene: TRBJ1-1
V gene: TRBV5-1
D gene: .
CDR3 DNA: TGCGCCAGCAGCTCCCAGGACACCTCGATGAACACTGAAGCTTTCTTT
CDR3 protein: CASSSQDTSMNTEAFF

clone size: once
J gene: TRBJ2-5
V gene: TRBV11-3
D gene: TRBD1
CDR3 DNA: TGTGCCAGCAGCGTTACAGGGGGCGAGTTTGAGACCCAGTACTTC
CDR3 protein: CASSVTGGEFETQYF

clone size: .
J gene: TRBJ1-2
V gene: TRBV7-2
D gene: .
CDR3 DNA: TGTGCCAGCAGTCGGGATGACTATGGCTACACCTTC
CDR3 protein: CASSRDDYGYTF